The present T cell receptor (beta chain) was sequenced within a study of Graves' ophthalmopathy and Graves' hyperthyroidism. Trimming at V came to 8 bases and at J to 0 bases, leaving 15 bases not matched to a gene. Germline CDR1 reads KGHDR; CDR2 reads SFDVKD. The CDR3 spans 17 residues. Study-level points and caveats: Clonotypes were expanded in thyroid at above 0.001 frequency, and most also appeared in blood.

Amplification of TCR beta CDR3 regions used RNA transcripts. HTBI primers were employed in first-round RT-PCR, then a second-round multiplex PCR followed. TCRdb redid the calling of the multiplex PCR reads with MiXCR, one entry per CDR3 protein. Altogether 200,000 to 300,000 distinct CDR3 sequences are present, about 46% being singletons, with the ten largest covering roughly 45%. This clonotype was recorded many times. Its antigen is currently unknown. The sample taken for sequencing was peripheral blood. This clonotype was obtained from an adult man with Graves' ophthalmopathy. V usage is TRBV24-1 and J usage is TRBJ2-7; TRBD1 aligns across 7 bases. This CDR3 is CATTRDSGDSSSYEQYF. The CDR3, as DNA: TGTGCCACCACCCGGGACAGCGGCGATTCGAGCTCCTACGAGCAGTACTTC.